This T cell receptor (beta chain) appears in the sequencing data of a study of read filtering for tumor transcriptome and immune sequencing. Study-level background: Mean patient age was about 66 years, range about 40 to 85; 17 male, more than 11 female. Study outcomes and limitations: The CD138-negative fraction was mixed bone marrow immune cells, not pure T cells.

Molecular barcoded adaptors covering alpha/delta and beta/gamma chains were used on roughly 370 ng RNA. TCRdb re-derived calls from the reads in MiXCR, one entry per CDR3 protein. The sample consists of about 24,000 distinct CDR3 sequences, approximately 23% of them appearing once. The CDR3 totals 16 residues. CDR1 and CDR2 (germline): LNHDA, SQIVND (reference sequence). Deletions cut 3 bases from V and 3 bases from J, with 16 bases between. As for this clonotype: The target antigen is unknown.

The chain employs TRBV19 and TRBJ2-3; no clear D. Material: a population of CD138-negative cells sorted from bone marrow. This TCR was sampled from a donor at least 40 years old with multiple myeloma. The CDR3 region is CASSIQDPPRTDTQYF. CDR3 coding DNA: TGTGCCAGTAGTATCCAAGACCCGCCCCGGACAGATACGCAGTATTTT.